This TCR beta chain came from a study of T cell clones after liver transplantation. Study as a whole: TCRbeta sequencing after a pre-transplant mixed lymphocyte reaction identified graft-donor-reactive clones, later tracked in post-transplant blood. Study observations and caveats: In 5 of 8 subjects, circulating graft-donor-reactive CD4 TCRbeta sequences fell significantly after transplant.

This clone showed up just a few times. Its antigen is currently unknown. The CDR3 has 10 amino acids. Per the germline V gene, CDR1 is SNHLY and CDR2 is FYNNEI. Germline trimming cut 11 bases from V and 7 bases from J; bases unmatched to any gene: 4. TCRdb's table, derived via immunoSEQ multiplex PCR, lists solely in-frame clones and lacks some. The data hold approximately 68,000 clones, with 80% observed a single time. The V and J genes are TRBV2 and TRBJ2-5, with 7 nucleotides matching TRBD2. The sequence came from a human donor who received a liver transplant. Here the sequenced sample was CD4+ T cells from blood, taken before liver transplant. This CDR3 reads CASERGTQYF. The CDR3 DNA reads TGTGCCTCCGAGCGGGGGACCCAGTACTTC.